The 21 T cell receptor beta chains listed next were all sequenced from one sample in a study of T-cell memory formation after mild COVID-19. TCRdb called the 5' RACE reads again in MiXCR, with one record for every CDR3 protein. The sample records roughly 560,000 distinct CDR3 sequences, 20% being singletons. The sequencing input was PBMCs or a T cell subset sorted from them (not recorded which). The origin of the receptors is an adult woman who had mild COVID-19 (a few samples of this study predate the infection). Cell type and time point are not known.

The table lists this clonotype with many counts. The chain links TRBV12-3 or TRBV12-4 to TRBJ2-2; no definite D call. The CDR3 runs 11 residues. Trimming removed 6 bases from V and 6 bases from J, with 5 bases in between. The CDR3 reads CASSPPGELFF. In DNA, the CDR3 is TGTGCCAGCAGCCCTCCCGGGGAGCTGTTTTTT.

The rearrangement joins TRBV7-2 to TRBJ2-2, with D possibly TRBD2 on 5 matching bases. Germline V gene sequence: CDR1 SGHTA, CDR2 FQGNSA. V was trimmed by 7 bases and J by 4 bases, leaving 16 bases between them. This CDR3 spans 15 amino acids. The CDR3 sequence is CASIPEVSSTGELFF. DNA for the CDR3: TGTGCCAGCATCCCGGAGGTTTCATCCACCGGGGAGCTGTTTTTT.

The genes are TRBV28 and TRBJ2-7; D possibly corresponds to TRBD2 (5 bases). Germline CDR1 and CDR2: MDHEN and SYDVKM. The CDR3 consists of 14 residues. V dropped 5 bases and J dropped 7 bases, with 18 bases sitting between them. The chain's CDR3 is CASSASGNKGEQYF. As DNA, the CDR3 is TGTGCCAGCAGTGCTTCCGGGAACAAGGGAGAGCAGTACTTC.

At least ten counts were recorded for this clonotype. CDR3 protein: CASSSTLPGGVYGNEQFF. CDR3 bases: TGTGCCAGCAGCTCCACGCTCCCCGGGGGAGTATATGGGAATGAGCAGTTCTTC. This chain uses TRBV7-8 with TRBJ2-1; D is possibly TRBD2 (6 bases). Germline CDR1 reads SGHVS; CDR2 reads FQNEAQ. There are 18 residues in the CDR3. V lost 4 bases to trimming and J lost 7 bases, with 26 bases between them. The entire variable domain, with the rest obtained from reference TRBV7-8 and TRBJ2-1, is as follows: GAGVSQSPRYKVAKRGQDVALRCDPISGHVSLFWYQQALGQGPEFLTYFQNEAQLDKSGLPSDRFFAERPEGSVSTLKIQRTQQEDSAVYLCASSSTLPGGVYGNEQFFGPGTRLTVL.

The chain links TRBV6-2 or TRBV6-3 to TRBJ2-6; TRBD1 is a possible D gene (5 bases). The CDR3 runs 19 residues. Per the germline V gene, CDR1 is MNHEY and CDR2 is SVGEGT. Trimming pared 5 bases from V and 0 bases from J, leaving 20 bases between. In DNA form, the CDR3 reads TGTGCCAGCAGTAGGTTAGAGTACAGGTCTAACTCTGGGGCCAACGTCCTGACTTTC. Its protein product is CASSRLEYRSNSGANVLTF.

The chain is built from TRBV5-1 and TRBJ2-7, with 10 positions matching TRBD1. This CDR3 spans 13 amino acids. J lost 5 bases, V lost 7 bases, and 6 bases had no gene match. CDR1 and CDR2 from the germline V gene are SGHRS and YFSETQ. The CDR3 DNA reads TGCGCCAGCCGATCCGGGACAGGGGACGAGCAGTACTTC. This codes for CASRSGTGDEQYF.

In its sample, this clonotype was seen a few times. This chain joins TRBV7-9 and TRBJ1-2, with 12 bases that match TRBD1. V gave up 3 bases and J gave up 1 base; unmatched junction bases: 3. This CDR3 spans 16 amino acids. CDR1 is SEHNR, CDR2 FQNEAQ, per germline (reference sequence). The CDR3 coding sequence is TGTGCCAGCAGCTTGGGACAGGGGGCGCTTAACTATGGCTACACCTTC. Encoded protein: CASSLGQGALNYGYTF. The full variable domain, its missing parts supplied by reference TRBV7-9 and TRBJ1-2, is DTGVSQNPRHKITKRGQNVTFRCDPISEHNRLYWYRQTLGQGPEFLTYFQNEAQLEKSRLLSDRFSAERPKGSFSTLEIQRTEQGDSAMYLCASSLGQGALNYGYTFGSGTRLTVV.

In this sample, this clonotype turned up a few times. The chain recombines TRBV7-9 with TRBJ2-1, with D maybe TRBD1 (6 bases). With 2 bases removed from V and 9 bases from J, the gap between germline ends came to 17 bases. The length of the CDR3 is 15 residues. Germline V gene lookup returns CDR1 SEHNR and CDR2 FQNEAQ (reference sequence). The CDR3 DNA follows: TGTGCCAGCAGCTTAAGACAGGCCGCCGCGGCTGAGCAGTTCTTC. Its translation is CASSLRQAAAAEQFF.

The chain is built from TRBV12-3 or TRBV12-4 and TRBJ2-5; 9 positions agree with TRBD1. There are 16 residues in the CDR3. With V trimmed by 5 bases and J by 0 bases, 7 bases remained unmatched. CDR3 loop: CASSPTGQGDQETQYF. In DNA, the CDR3 is TGTGCCAGCAGTCCGACGGGACAGGGAGACCAAGAGACCCAGTACTTC.

This chain links TRBV20-1 with TRBJ1-5; D uncertain. The CDR3 is 14 amino acids. Germline CDR1 DFQATT, CDR2 SNEGSKA (reference sequence). V shed 0 bases and J shed 4 bases, with 10 bases lying between them. The CDR3, as DNA: TGCAGTGCTAGAGACCCCAGTGGGAATCAGCCCCAGCATTTT. It is translated as CSARDPSGNQPQHF.

V is TRBV4-3 and J is TRBJ1-1; possibly TRBD1 for D (5 bases). V was clipped by 1 base and J by 5 bases, with 17 bases between them. Germline loops: CDR1 LGHNA, CDR2 YSLEER. This CDR3 region has 16 residues. Here the CDR3 DNA reads TGCGCCAGCAGCCAAGTTTTCCTGGTGAGGGGAACTGAAGCTTTCTTT. This sequence encodes CASSQVFLVRGTEAFF.

This chain connects TRBV7-2 to TRBJ2-5; D unclear. Per germline, CDR1 SGHTA and CDR2 FQGNSA. This CDR3 has 14 amino acids. V was trimmed by 5 bases and J by 4 bases, leaving 14 bases between them. CDR3 sequence (DNA): TGTGCCAGCAGCCCGGAGTGGTCAAGAGAGACCCAGTACTTC. Protein product: CASSPEWSRETQYF.

This clonotype was recorded a few times. The V and J genes are TRBV12-3 or TRBV12-4 and TRBJ1-3; D is ambiguous. The CDR3 has 14 amino acids. V lost 6 bases and J lost 2, with 11 bases in between. The CDR3: CASSLVSPGNTIYF. CDR3 coding DNA: TGTGCCAGCAGCCTTGTGTCTCCTGGAAACACCATATATTTT.

The V gene is TRBV18, the J gene TRBJ1-1; D ambiguous. The CDR3 is 10 amino acids. Trimming took off 8 bases at V and 1 base at J, with 2 bases between the two ends. Looked up from germline, CDR1 is KGHSH and CDR2 is LQKENI. DNA of the CDR3: TGTGCCAGCCAGAACACTGAAGCTTTCTTT. It translates to CASQNTEAFF.

V usage is TRBV14 and J usage is TRBJ2-7; D remains ambiguous. Deletions cut 1 base from V and 5 bases from J, with 6 bases between. Per the germline V gene, CDR1 is SGHDN and CDR2 is FVKESK. The CDR3 extends over 12 amino acids. The CDR3 DNA follows: TGTGCCAGCAGCCAAGGTACGAACGAGCAGTACTTC. It encodes CASSQGTNEQYF.

This clonotype was detected only once. The gene calls are TRBV6-1 and TRBJ2-7, with 13 bases lining up with TRBD2. This CDR3 has 15 amino acids. V lost 3 bases, J lost 4 bases, and 3 bases stayed unmatched. From germline, CDR1 is MNHNS and CDR2 SASEGT. The CDR3 reads CASSDETSGGYEQYF. CDR3 nucleotides: TGTGCCAGCAGTGATGAGACTAGCGGGGGGTACGAGCAGTACTTC.

The chain employs TRBV5-6 and TRBJ1-4; no clear D. The germline gives CDR1 SGHDT, CDR2 YYEEEE. Trimming took off 4 bases at V and 5 bases at J, with 9 bases between the two ends. There are 13 residues in the CDR3. CDR3 protein: CASSVLWNEKLFF. CDR3 coding DNA: TGTGCCAGCAGCGTGCTTTGGAATGAAAAACTGTTTTTT.

This chain joins TRBV5-1 and TRBJ1-2; TRBD1 aligns across 9 bases. CDR3 length: 15 residues. Per germline, CDR1 SGHRS and CDR2 YFSETQ. The V gene end was trimmed by 0 bases and the J gene end by 2 bases; junction bases not matched to a gene: 2. The CDR3 DNA sequence: TGCGCCAGCAGCTTGGATGACAGGGGGAACTATGGCTACACCTTC. Translating gives CASSLDDRGNYGYTF.

The chain combines TRBV12-3 or TRBV12-4 with TRBJ2-5; a possible D gene is TRBD1 (6 bases). The CDR3 has 13 amino acids. Trimming stripped 6 bases from V and 5 bases from J, with 13 bases between. The DNA of the CDR3 is TGTGCCAGCAGCGGTACAGGGCTGGAGACCCAGTACTTC. It translates to CASSGTGLETQYF.

This clonotype has ten or more counts. V is TRBV11-2 and J is TRBJ1-2, with unresolved D. This CDR3 comprises 11 residues. V was shortened by 4 bases and J by 7 bases, with 7 bases between the two germline ends. Germline V gene data show CDR1 as SGHAT and CDR2 as FQNNGV. CDR3: CASSSRGGYTF. As DNA, the CDR3 is TGTGCCAGCAGCTCCCGGGGTGGCTACACCTTC.

This clonotype was counted only a few times. The gene calls are TRBV7-2 and TRBJ2-2; a possible D gene is TRBD1 (5 bases). Germline V gene lookup returns CDR1 SGHTA and CDR2 FQGNSA. CDR3 length: 14 amino acids. Trimming pared 0 bases from V and 6 bases from J, leaving 8 bases between. CDR3 residues: CASSLAQGPGELFF. Here the CDR3 DNA reads TGTGCCAGCAGCTTAGCGCAGGGCCCCGGGGAGCTGTTTTTT.